This is a list of T cell receptor beta chains from one sample in a study of CD8 T cells in ankylosing spondylitis. TCRdb re-derived calls from the 5' RACE reads in MiXCR, one entry per CDR3 protein. The sample comprises fewer than 400,000 distinct CDR3 sequences, 7.5% to 9% of which are singletons, and about 14% rests with the top ten. Sequencing input: blood, either unsorted or a sorted T cell fraction (not recorded which). The origin of the receptors is a male donor with ankylosing spondylitis. Each CDR3 is given with its conserved first and last residue. D genes are given only for firm matches. Size is omitted from some rows. Given values are once, few, many or a class for expanded clones.

V gene	D gene	J gene	clone size	CDR3 protein	CDR3 DNA
TRBV7-2	.	TRBJ2-3	.	CASRNPGRGPTDTQYF	TGTGCCAGCAGGAATCCGGGACGGGGACCCACAGATACGCAGTATTTT
TRBV9	TRBD1	TRBJ2-1	.	CASSADRGRREQFF	TGTGCCAGCAGCGCGGACAGGGGGCGGCGTGAGCAGTTCTTC
TRBV27	.	TRBJ1-6	few	CASSFGGRGYSPLHF	TGTGCCAGCAGTTTTGGGGGGAGGGGTTATTCACCCCTCCACTTT
TRBV6-5	.	TRBJ2-7	.	CASSYELAPGDRVRKQYF	TGTGCCAGCAGTTACGAACTTGCGCCCGGGGATAGAGTACGAAAGCAGTACTTC
TRBV6-1	TRBD2	TRBJ2-7	.	CASSDAQASGAYEQYF	TGTGCCAGCAGTGACGCCCAAGCTAGCGGGGCCTACGAGCAGTACTTC
TRBV7-2	.	TRBJ2-7	.	CASTPLGRAGYEQYF	TGTGCCAGCACCCCCCTGGGCAGGGCGGGGTACGAGCAGTACTTC
TRBV5-5	.	TRBJ1-5	few	CASSLLPDSNQPQHF	TGTGCCAGCAGCTTGCTCCCCGATAGCAATCAGCCCCAGCATTTT
TRBV5-1	TRBD1	TRBJ2-1	many	CASSSGQGSLSEQFF	TGCGCCAGCAGTTCGGGACAGGGGAGCCTTAGTGAGCAGTTCTTC
TRBV25-1	.	TRBJ2-5	few	CASRDIQETQYF	TGTGCCAGCAGGGACATTCAAGAGACCCAGTACTTC
TRBV6-5	.	TRBJ1-3	.	CASSYNSGLSGNTIYF	TGTGCCAGCAGTTACAACTCAGGTCTCTCTGGAAACACCATATATTTT
TRBV7-8	.	TRBJ2-7	many	CASSQGGHEQYF	TGTGCCAGCAGCCAGGGGGGCCACGAGCAGTACTTC
TRBV12-3/TRBV12-4	.	TRBJ2-3	few	CASSADFGTQYF	TGTGCCAGCAGTGCGGACTTCGGCACGCAGTATTTT
TRBV5-1	TRBD1	TRBJ2-3	.	CASSLAQGAGDTQYF	TGCGCCAGCAGCTTGGCACAGGGGGCCGGAGATACGCAGTATTTT
TRBV12-3/TRBV12-4	.	TRBJ1-1	many	CASSLMEGGEAFF	TGTGCCAGCAGTTTAATGGAGGGCGGTGAAGCTTTCTTT
TRBV5-1	TRBD2	TRBJ2-1	.	CASSLGLAGAGTDEQFF	TGCGCCAGCAGCTTGGGGCTAGCGGGAGCGGGCACAGATGAGCAGTTCTTC
TRBV15	.	TRBJ2-1	few	CATSGPGNEQFF	TGTGCCACCAGCGGCCCGGGGAATGAGCAGTTCTTC
TRBV19	.	TRBJ2-3	.	CASAKVFALESSTDTQYF	TGTGCCAGCGCGAAGGTATTTGCACTAGAATCTAGCACAGATACGCAGTATTTT
TRBV20-1	.	TRBJ1-1	few	CSAPSGRDTEAFF	TGCAGTGCTCCTAGTGGGCGGGACACTGAAGCTTTCTTT
TRBV7-3	TRBD1	TRBJ1-2	many	CASSLEPGQGPLGYTF	TGTGCCAGCAGCTTGGAGCCGGGACAGGGGCCCCTTGGCTACACCTTC